Following are 13 T cell receptor beta chains from one sample sequenced in a study of control samples from healthy donors and cancer patients. TCRdb keeps only in-frame clones here, not all; method: immunoSEQ multiplex PCR. The sample includes around 140,000 clones, roughly 90% of them seen just once. Sequencing was carried out using blood. The receptors derive from a man aged 35 to 55 in good health.

The V gene is TRBV28, the J gene TRBJ1-2, with D unclear. Germline-derived CDR1 and CDR2 are MDHEN and SYDVKM. Trimming took 2 bases from V and 4 from J, leaving 11 bases between them. The CDR3 extends over 14 amino acids. CDR3 protein: CASSLSHPSYGYTF. Written as DNA, the CDR3 is TGTGCCAGCAGTTTAAGCCACCCGAGCTATGGCTACACCTTC.

The chain combines TRBV2 with TRBJ1-5; no reliable D call. The CDR3 is made up of 13 amino acids. Germline V gives CDR1 SNHLY, CDR2 FYNNEI. The ends were cut back, 6 bases at V and 3 bases at J, with 9 bases in the middle. CDR3 in amino acids: CASRRTLNQPQHF. CDR3 DNA: TGTGCCAGCAGAAGGACCCTCAATCAGCCCCAGCATTTT. The full variable domain, rest sourced from reference TRBV2 and TRBJ1-5, is EPEVTQTPSHQVTQMGQEVILRCVPISNHLYFYWYRQILGQKVEFLVSFYNNEISEKSEIFDDQFSVERPDGSNFTLKIRSTKLEDSAMYFCASRRTLNQPQHFGDGTRLSIL.

V and J are TRBV5-1 and TRBJ1-6; no clear D gene. The germline CDR1 and CDR2 sequences are SGHRS and YFSETQ. CDR3 length: 14 amino acids. Trimming took 0 bases from V and 6 from J, leaving 7 bases between them. CDR3 residues: CASSLESLNSPLHF. In DNA, the CDR3 is TGCGCCAGCAGCTTGGAGTCCCTTAATTCACCCCTCCACTTT.

The J gene is TRBJ2-7, the V gene TRBV27, with 8 bases fitting TRBD1. Trimming at V came to 5 bases and at J to 5 bases, leaving 14 bases not matched to a gene. The CDR3 contains 16 residues. Germline V gene data show CDR1 as MNHEY and CDR2 as SMNVEV (reference sequence). CDR3 DNA sequence: TGTGCCAGCAGTCCGGGGACAGGCCTAAAAATGAACGAGCAGTACTTC. Protein: CASSPGTGLKMNEQYF.

The chain carries TRBV4-2 and TRBJ2-1; D unresolved. Germline CDR1 reads LGHNA; CDR2 reads YNFKEQ. The CDR3 covers 14 residues. Trimming removed 0 bases from V and 4 bases from J, with 7 bases in between. In DNA, the CDR3 is TGTGCCAGCAGCCAAGATGTCTCGTACAATGAGCAGTTCTTC. Its protein is CASSQDVSYNEQFF.

The rearrangement links TRBV5-4 to TRBJ2-7; possible D gene TRBD2, 5 bases. Germline CDR1 SGHNT, CDR2 YYREEE (reference sequence). Between the trimmed V and J ends, which lost 4 bases and 4 bases, there was a span of 15 bases. This CDR3 comprises 14 residues. The CDR3 protein is CASSPTDGVYEQYF. As DNA, the CDR3 is TGTGCCAGCAGCCCAACGGACGGGGTTTACGAGCAGTACTTC.

This chain connects TRBV30 to TRBJ2-7, with 15 nucleotides matching TRBD2. V shed 7 bases and J 1 base; nucleotides not matched to a gene: 5. Germline V gene lookup returns CDR1 GTSNPN and CDR2 SVGIG (reference sequence). The CDR3 covers 15 residues. The CDR3 protein is CAFGLAGGWSYEQYF. CDR3 nucleotides: TGTGCCTTCGGACTAGCGGGGGGGTGGTCCTACGAGCAGTACTTC.

The V call is TRBV19, the J call TRBJ1-5; 7 bases agree with TRBD1. The CDR3 is made up of 15 amino acids. Unmatched junction bases numbered 9, after V lost 7 bases and J lost 3 bases. CDR1 LNHDA and CDR2 SQIVND come from the germline V gene (reference sequence). The CDR3 nucleotides are TGTGCCAGTAAACGCCAGGGGGGATACAATCAGCCCCAGCATTTT. This codes for CASKRQGGYNQPQHF.

The chain uses TRBV5-1 and TRBJ1-2; D not certain. The V end lost 0 bases, the J end lost 4 bases, and 13 bases lay between the germline ends. This CDR3 region has 15 residues. Germline CDR1 SGHRS, CDR2 YFSETQ. The CDR3 reads CASSLDGQISYGYTF. CDR3 nucleotides: TGCGCCAGCAGCTTGGATGGTCAGATTTCCTATGGCTACACCTTC. Full variable domain (rest looked up from reference TRBV5-1 and TRBJ1-2): KAGVTQTPRYLIKTRGQQVTLSCSPISGHRSVSWYQQTPGQGLQFLFEYFSETQRNKGNFPGRFSGRQFSNSRSEMNVSTLELGDSALYLCASSLDGQISYGYTFGSGTRLTVV.

The chain uses TRBV7-9 and TRBJ2-1; 8 nucleotides align to TRBD2. Germline loops: CDR1 SEHNR, CDR2 FQNEAQ (reference sequence). The CDR3 has 14 residues. With 2 bases clipped from V and 7 bases from J, the junction kept 4 bases outside the gene matches. CDR3 sequence reads: CASSLFSGENEQFF. The CDR3 DNA sequence: TGTGCCAGCAGCTTATTTAGCGGGGAGAATGAGCAGTTCTTC.

This chain uses TRBV6-4 with TRBJ2-3; no clear D gene. Trimming took 1 base from V and 7 from J, leaving 9 bases between them. The CDR3 spans 13 residues. The germline CDR1 and CDR2 sequences are MRHNA and SNTAGT. As DNA, the CDR3 is TGTGCCAGCAGTGACTTCCCGAGTAATACGCAGTATTTT. Translating gives CASSDFPSNTQYF.

The J gene is TRBJ1-2, the V gene TRBV10-3; D is ambiguous. V was cut by 3 bases and J by 2 bases, with 10 bases left in between. The CDR3 contains 14 residues. From germline, CDR1 is ENHRY and CDR2 SYGVKD. CDR3 DNA: TGTGCCATCAGTGAAGATTGGCGGAACTATGGCTACACCTTC. It codes for CAISEDWRNYGYTF.

The chain carries TRBV5-8 and TRBJ2-7; D is perhaps TRBD1 (6 bases). V gave up 5 bases and J gave up 3 bases, with 18 bases separating them. CDR3 length: 15 residues. Germline CDR1 SGHTS, CDR2 YDEGEE. The CDR3 nucleotides read TGTGCCAGCAGACCTTCTTCTGACAGGCACTACGAGCAGTACTTC. Protein product: CASRPSSDRHYEQYF.